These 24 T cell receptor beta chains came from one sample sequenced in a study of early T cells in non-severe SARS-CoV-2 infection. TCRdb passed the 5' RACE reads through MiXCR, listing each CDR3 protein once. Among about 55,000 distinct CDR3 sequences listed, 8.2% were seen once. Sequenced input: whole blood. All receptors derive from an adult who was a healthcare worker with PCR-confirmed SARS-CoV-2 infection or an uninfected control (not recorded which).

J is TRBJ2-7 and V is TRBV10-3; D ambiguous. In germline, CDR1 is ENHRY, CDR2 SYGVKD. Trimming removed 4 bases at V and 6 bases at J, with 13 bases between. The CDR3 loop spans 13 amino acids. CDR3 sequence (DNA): TGTGCCATCAGTGCTGAATTCGTGGGCGAGCAGTACTTC. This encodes CAISAEFVGEQYF.

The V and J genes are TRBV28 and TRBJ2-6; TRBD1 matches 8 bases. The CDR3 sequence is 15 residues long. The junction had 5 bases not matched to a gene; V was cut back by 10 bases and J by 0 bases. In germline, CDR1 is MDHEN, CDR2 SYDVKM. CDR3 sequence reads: CATGQGSSGANVLTF. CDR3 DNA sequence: TGTGCCACAGGACAGGGAAGCTCTGGGGCCAACGTCCTGACTTTC.

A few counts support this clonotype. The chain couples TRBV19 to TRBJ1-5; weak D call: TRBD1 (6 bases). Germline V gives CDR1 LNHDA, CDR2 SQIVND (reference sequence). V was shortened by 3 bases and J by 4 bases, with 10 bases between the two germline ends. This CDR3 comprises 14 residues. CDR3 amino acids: CASSIRDTNQPQHF. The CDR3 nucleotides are TGTGCCAGTAGTATTAGGGACACTAATCAGCCCCAGCATTTT.

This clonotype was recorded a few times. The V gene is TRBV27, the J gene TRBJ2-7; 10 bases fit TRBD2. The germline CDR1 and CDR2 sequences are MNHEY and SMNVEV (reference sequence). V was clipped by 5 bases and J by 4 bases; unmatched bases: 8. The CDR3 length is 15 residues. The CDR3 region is CASSISSGGHYEQYF. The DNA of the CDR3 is TGTGCCAGCAGTATCTCTAGCGGGGGCCATTACGAGCAGTACTTC.

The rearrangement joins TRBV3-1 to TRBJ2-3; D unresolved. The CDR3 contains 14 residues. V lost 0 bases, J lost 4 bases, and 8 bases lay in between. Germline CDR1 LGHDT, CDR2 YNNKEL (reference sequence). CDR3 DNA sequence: TGTGCCAGCAGCCAAGAGGTGGGCGCAGATACGCAGTATTTT. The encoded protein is CASSQEVGADTQYF.

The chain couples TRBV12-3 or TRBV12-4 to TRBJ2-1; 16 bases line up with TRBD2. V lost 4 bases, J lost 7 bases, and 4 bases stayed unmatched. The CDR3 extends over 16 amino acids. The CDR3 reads CASSSGTSGRVNEQFF. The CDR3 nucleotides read TGTGCCAGCAGTTCCGGGACTAGCGGGAGGGTAAATGAGCAGTTCTTC.

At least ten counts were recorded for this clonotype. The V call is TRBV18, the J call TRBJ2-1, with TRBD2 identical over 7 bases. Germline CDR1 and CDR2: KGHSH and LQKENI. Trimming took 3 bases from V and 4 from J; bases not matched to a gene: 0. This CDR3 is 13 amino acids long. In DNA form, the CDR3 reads TGTGCCAGCTCACCGGGAGGGTACAATGAGCAGTTCTTC. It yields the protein CASSPGGYNEQFF. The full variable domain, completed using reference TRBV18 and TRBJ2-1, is NAGVMQNPRHLVRRRGQEARLRCSPMKGHSHVYWYRQLPEEGLKFMVYLQKENIIDESGMPKERFSAEFPKEGPSILRIQQVVRGDSAAYFCASSPGGYNEQFFGPGTRLTVL.

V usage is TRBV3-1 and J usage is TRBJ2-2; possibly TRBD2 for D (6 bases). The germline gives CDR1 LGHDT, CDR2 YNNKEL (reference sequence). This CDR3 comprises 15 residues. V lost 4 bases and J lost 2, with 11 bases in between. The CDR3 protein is CASSRGELNTGELFF. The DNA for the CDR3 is TGTGCCAGCAGCCGGGGGGAACTAAACACCGGGGAGCTGTTTTTT.

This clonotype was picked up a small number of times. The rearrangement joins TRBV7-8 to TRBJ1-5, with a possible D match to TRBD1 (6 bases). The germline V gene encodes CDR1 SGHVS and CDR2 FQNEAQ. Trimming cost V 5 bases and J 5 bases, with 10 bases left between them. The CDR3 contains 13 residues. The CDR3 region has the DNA TGTGCCAGCAGCCCCTCAGGGGATCAGCCCCAGCATTTT. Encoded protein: CASSPSGDQPQHF. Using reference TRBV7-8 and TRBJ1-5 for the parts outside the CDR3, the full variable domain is GAGVSQSPRYKVAKRGQDVALRCDPISGHVSLFWYQQALGQGPEFLTYFQNEAQLDKSGLPSDRFFAERPEGSVSTLKIQRTQQEDSAVYLCASSPSGDQPQHFGDGTRLSIL.

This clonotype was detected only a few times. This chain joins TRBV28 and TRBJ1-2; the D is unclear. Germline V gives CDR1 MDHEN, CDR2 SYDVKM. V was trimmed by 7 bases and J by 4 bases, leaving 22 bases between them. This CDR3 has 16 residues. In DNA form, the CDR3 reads TGTGCCAGCACCCACCTGGGAGGTACTGGGAGCTATGGCTACACCTTC. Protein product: CASTHLGGTGSYGYTF.

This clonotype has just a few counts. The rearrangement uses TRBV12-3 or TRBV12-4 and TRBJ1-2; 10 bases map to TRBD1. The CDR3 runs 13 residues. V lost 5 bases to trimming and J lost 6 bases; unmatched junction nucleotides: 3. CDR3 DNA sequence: TGTGCCAGCAGTCCTGGGACAGGGGATGGCTACACCTTC. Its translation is CASSPGTGDGYTF.

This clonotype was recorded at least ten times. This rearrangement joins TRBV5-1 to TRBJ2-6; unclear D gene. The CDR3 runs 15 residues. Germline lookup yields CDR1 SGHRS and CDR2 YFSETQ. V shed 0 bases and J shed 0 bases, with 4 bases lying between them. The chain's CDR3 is CASSLGYSGANVLTF. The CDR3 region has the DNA TGCGCCAGCAGCTTGGGGTACTCTGGGGCCAACGTCCTGACTTTC.

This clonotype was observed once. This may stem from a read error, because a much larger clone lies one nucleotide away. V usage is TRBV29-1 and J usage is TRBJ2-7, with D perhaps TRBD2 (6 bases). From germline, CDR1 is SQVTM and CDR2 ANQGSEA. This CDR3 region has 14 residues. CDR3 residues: CSAEVLAETYEQYF. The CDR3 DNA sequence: TGCAGCGCTGAAGTTTTAGCGGAGACCTACGAGCAGTACTTC.

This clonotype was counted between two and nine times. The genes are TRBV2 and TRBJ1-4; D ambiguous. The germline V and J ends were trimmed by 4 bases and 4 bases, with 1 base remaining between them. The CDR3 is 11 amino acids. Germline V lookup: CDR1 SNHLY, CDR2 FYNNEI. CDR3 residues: CASSVNEKLFF. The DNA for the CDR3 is TGTGCCAGCAGTGTTAATGAAAAACTGTTTTTT.

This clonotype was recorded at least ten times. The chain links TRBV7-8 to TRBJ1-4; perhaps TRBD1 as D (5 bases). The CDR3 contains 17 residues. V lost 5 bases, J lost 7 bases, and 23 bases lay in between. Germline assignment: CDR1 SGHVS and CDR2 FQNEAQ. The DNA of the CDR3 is TGTGCCAGCAGCCCTACGCGGGGCCAAAGGGGCTTTGAAAAACTGTTTTTT. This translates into CASSPTRGQRGFEKLFF.

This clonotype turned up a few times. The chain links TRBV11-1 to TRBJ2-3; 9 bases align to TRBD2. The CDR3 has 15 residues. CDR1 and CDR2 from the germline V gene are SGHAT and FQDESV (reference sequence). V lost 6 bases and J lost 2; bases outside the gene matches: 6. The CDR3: CASRRTSDNTDTQYF. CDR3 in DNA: TGTGCCAGCAGGAGGACTAGCGACAACACAGATACGCAGTATTTT.

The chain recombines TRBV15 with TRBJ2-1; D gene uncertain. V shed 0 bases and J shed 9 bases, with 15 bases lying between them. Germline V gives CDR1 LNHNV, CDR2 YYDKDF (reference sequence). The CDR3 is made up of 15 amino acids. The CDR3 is CATSRDLGLGSEQFF. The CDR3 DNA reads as TGTGCCACCAGCAGAGATTTAGGGTTAGGTAGTGAGCAGTTCTTC.

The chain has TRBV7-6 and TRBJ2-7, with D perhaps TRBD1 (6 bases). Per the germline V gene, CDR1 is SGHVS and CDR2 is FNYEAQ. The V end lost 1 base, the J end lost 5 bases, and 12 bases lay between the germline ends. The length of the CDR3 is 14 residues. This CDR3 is CASSLGGGADEQYF. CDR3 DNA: TGTGCCAGCAGCTTAGGTGGGGGCGCGGACGAGCAGTACTTC.

The CDR3, as DNA: TGTGCCAGCAGCCACCCCGCCCTACATCAAGAGACCCAGTACTTC. Translated, it gives CASSHPALHQETQYF. The gene calls are TRBV7-9 and TRBJ2-5; no definite D call. V lost 5 bases to trimming and J lost 2 bases, with 15 bases between them. This CDR3 spans 15 amino acids. CDR1 is SEHNR and CDR2 is FQNEAQ in the germline V gene (reference sequence).

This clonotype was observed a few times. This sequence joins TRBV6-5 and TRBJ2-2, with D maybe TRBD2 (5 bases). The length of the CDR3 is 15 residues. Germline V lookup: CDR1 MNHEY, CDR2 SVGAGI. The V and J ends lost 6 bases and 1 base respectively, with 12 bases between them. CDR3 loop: CASSTRGLNTGELFF. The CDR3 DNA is TGTGCCAGCAGCACCCGCGGACTGAACACCGGGGAGCTGTTTTTT.

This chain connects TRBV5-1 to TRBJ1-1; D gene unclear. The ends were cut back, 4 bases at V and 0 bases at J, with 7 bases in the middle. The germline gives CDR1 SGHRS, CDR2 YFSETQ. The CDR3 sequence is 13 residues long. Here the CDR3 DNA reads TGCGCCAGCAGCAGGGAGATGAACACTGAAGCTTTCTTT. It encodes CASSREMNTEAFF. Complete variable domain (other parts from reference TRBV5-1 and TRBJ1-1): KAGVTQTPRYLIKTRGQQVTLSCSPISGHRSVSWYQQTPGQGLQFLFEYFSETQRNKGNFPGRFSGRQFSNSRSEMNVSTLELGDSALYLCASSREMNTEAFFGQGTRLTVV.

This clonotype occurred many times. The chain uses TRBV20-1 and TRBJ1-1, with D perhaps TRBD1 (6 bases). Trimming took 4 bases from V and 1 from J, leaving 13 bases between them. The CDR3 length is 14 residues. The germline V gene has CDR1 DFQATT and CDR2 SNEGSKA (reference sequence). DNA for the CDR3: TGCAGTGCTAAAGAGGGACAACCGAACACTGAAGCTTTCTTT. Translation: CSAKEGQPNTEAFF.

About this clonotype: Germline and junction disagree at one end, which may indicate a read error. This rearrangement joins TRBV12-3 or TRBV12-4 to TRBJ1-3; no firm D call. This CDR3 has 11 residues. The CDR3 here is CASSNSNTLYF. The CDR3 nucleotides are TGTGCCAGCAGCAACAGTAACACCTTATATTTT.

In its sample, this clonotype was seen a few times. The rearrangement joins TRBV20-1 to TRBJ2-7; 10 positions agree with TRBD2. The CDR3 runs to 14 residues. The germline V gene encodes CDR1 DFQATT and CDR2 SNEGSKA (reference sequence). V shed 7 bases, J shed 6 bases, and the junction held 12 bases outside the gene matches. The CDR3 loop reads CSGRTSGFMAEQYF. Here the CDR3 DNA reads TGCAGTGGCCGGACTAGCGGTTTTATGGCCGAGCAGTACTTC.